This T cell receptor beta chain was found in a study of T cell repertoires in cytomegalovirus infection. Looking at the study overall: It was the public TCR beta signatures that indicated both CMV infection and matching HLA type.

Trimming took 6 bases from V and 1 from J; bases not matched to a gene: 2. This CDR3 is 14 amino acids long. Germline CDR1 reads MNHEY; CDR2 reads SVGEGT. As to this clonotype: What it binds is not known.

TCRdb reprocessed the reads with MiXCR, giving one entry per CDR3 protein. The data show hundreds of thousands of distinct CDR3 sequences, about two fifths seen once. This receptor was identified in a human donor in good health (CMV status not recorded). Some clones in this sample may be carry-over from other donors' samples. The chain carries TRBV6-2 or TRBV6-3 and TRBJ2-1; 8 nucleotides align to TRBD2. The material was cultured PBMCs, obtained from culture after CMV antigen stimulation. As DNA, the CDR3 is TGTGCCAGCAGCGGGAGGGATTCCTACAATGAGCAGTTCTTC. Translating gives CASSGRDSYNEQFF.